The 32 T cell receptor beta chains below all came from one sample that was sequenced in a study of T cell changes during pregnancy in multiple sclerosis. Sequenced by immunoSEQ multiplex PCR; TCRdb stores in-frame clones only, minus some. Found here are tens of thousands of clones, approximately 89% of them singletons; the top ten hold roughly 5%. The sample in question was peripheral blood, obtained in the first trimester of pregnancy. The receptor set was obtained from a female donor in good health, enrolled as a control in a pregnancy study.

V is TRBV5-1 and J is TRBJ2-2, with unresolved D. Trimming pared 0 bases from V and 0 bases from J, leaving 12 bases between. The CDR3 covers 17 residues. From germline, CDR1 is SGHRS and CDR2 YFSETQ. The CDR3 loop reads CASSLGLGRPNTGELFF. The CDR3 bases are TGCGCCAGCAGCTTGGGTCTAGGTCGGCCGAACACCGGGGAGCTGTTTTTT.

The V gene is TRBV10-3, the J gene TRBJ2-1; 16 nucleotides line up with TRBD2. This CDR3 region has 19 residues. J gave up 9 bases and V 6 bases, and 17 bases lay outside the gene matches. Germline V CDR1 and CDR2: ENHRY, SYGVKD. CDR3 residues: CAIRNVGLAGGDLVPEQFF. DNA for the CDR3: TGTGCCATCAGAAACGTGGGACTAGCGGGGGGGGATCTGGTCCCTGAGCAGTTCTTC.

The J gene is TRBJ1-1, the V gene TRBV7-3; no reliable D call. This CDR3 comprises 16 residues. The germline V gene has CDR1 SGHTA and CDR2 FQGTGA. V lost 5 bases to trimming and J lost 4 bases, with 20 bases between them. The chain's CDR3 is CASSPQPSGGGTEAFF. In DNA, the CDR3 is TGTGCCAGCAGCCCCCAACCTTCTGGCGGCGGCACTGAAGCTTTCTTT.

The chain combines TRBV2 with TRBJ2-2; TRBD2 aligns across 10 bases. The length of the CDR3 is 15 residues. Germline V gives CDR1 SNHLY, CDR2 FYNNEI. Trimming at V came to 4 bases and at J to 5 bases, leaving 4 bases not matched to a gene. The CDR3 protein is CASSVSGGATGELFF. As DNA, the CDR3 is TGTGCCAGCAGTGTAAGCGGGGGGGCGACCGGGGAGCTGTTTTTT. Drawing the rest from reference TRBV2 and TRBJ2-2, the complete variable domain is EPEVTQTPSHQVTQMGQEVILRCVPISNHLYFYWYRQILGQKVEFLVSFYNNEISEKSEIFDDQFSVERPDGSNFTLKIRSTKLEDSAMYFCASSVSGGATGELFFGEGSRLTVL.

A single count supports this clone. The chain couples TRBV19 to TRBJ1-2, with 7 positions matching TRBD1. The CDR3 length is 12 residues. The germline CDR1 and CDR2 sequences are LNHDA and SQIVND (reference sequence). The CDR3 region is CATRMGGQGYTF. CDR3 nucleotide sequence: TGTGCAACTCGCATGGGGGGACAGGGCTACACCTTC.

This clone was detected only once. V gene TRBV5-4 combines with J gene TRBJ2-1; 8 nucleotides match TRBD1. V lost 0 bases, J lost 4 bases, and 6 bases stayed unmatched. Per germline, CDR1 SGHNT and CDR2 YYREEE (reference sequence). The CDR3 contains 16 residues. CDR3 bases: TGTGCCAGCAGCTTGGCAACGGGACAGGATTACAATGAGCAGTTCTTC. Protein: CASSLATGQDYNEQFF.

J is TRBJ2-1 and V is TRBV13, with 11 positions matching TRBD2. Per the germline V gene, CDR1 is PRHDT and CDR2 is FYEKMQ (reference sequence). The CDR3 has 18 amino acids. Trimming took 5 bases from V and 8 from J; bases not matched to a gene: 17. This chain's CDR3 is CASSEKILAGGHLDEQFF. CDR3 in DNA: TGTGCCAGCAGCGAGAAGATCCTAGCGGGAGGCCACTTAGATGAGCAGTTCTTC. Full variable domain (remainder filled in from reference TRBV13 and TRBJ2-1): AAGVIQSPRHLIKEKRETATLKCYPIPRHDTVYWYQQGPGQDPQFLISFYEKMQSDKGSIPDRFSAQQFSDYHSELNMSSLELGDSALYFCASSEKILAGGHLDEQFFGPGTRLTVL.

This clone was seen only once. The chain combines TRBV18 with TRBJ2-5; 11 bases map to TRBD1. CDR1 and CDR2 (germline): KGHSH, LQKENI. J lost 2 bases, V lost 3 bases, and 8 bases had no gene match. The CDR3 length is 17 residues. CDR3 sequence: CASSPLYRDRGQETQYF. The DNA of the CDR3 is TGTGCCAGCTCACCTCTATATCGGGACAGGGGGCAAGAGACCCAGTACTTC.

This sequence joins TRBV10-2 and TRBJ1-1, with a possible D match to TRBD1 (5 bases). Germline V gene data show CDR1 as WSHSY and CDR2 as SAAADI. V lost 6 bases, J lost 7 bases, and 18 bases lay in between. The CDR3 has 14 amino acids. The CDR3 sequence: CASRGTEMGGEAFF. The CDR3 DNA reads as TGCGCCAGCAGGGGCACGGAGATGGGGGGTGAAGCTTTCTTT.

As regards this clone: Other DNA sequences within the sample encode an identical CDR3. The chain couples TRBV7-6 to TRBJ1-1; D is uncertain. This CDR3 region has 13 residues. The V gene's germline CDR1 is SGHVS and CDR2 FNYEAQ. The V end was cut by 1 base, the J end by 1 base, with 4 bases between. The DNA of the CDR3 is TGTGCCAGCAGCTTAGGGCAGAACACTGAAGCTTTCTTT. Its protein is CASSLGQNTEAFF.

The count of this clone is one. J is TRBJ2-1 and V is TRBV7-3; no clear D gene. Trimming left V 5 bases short and J 6 bases short, with 26 bases between. The CDR3 has 18 amino acids. Looked up from germline, CDR1 is SGHTA and CDR2 is FQGTGA. The CDR3 sequence: CASSPHSRSAPGANEQFF. The CDR3 DNA follows: TGTGCCAGCAGCCCCCACTCGAGATCCGCGCCCGGTGCCAATGAGCAGTTCTTC.

This rearrangement joins TRBV28 to TRBJ1-2; 7 bases are shared with TRBD1. The CDR3 has 15 residues. Per germline, CDR1 MDHEN and CDR2 SYDVKM. V lost 4 bases, J lost 4 bases, and 9 bases stayed unmatched. This CDR3 reads CASSSGGKGPYGYTF. In DNA, the CDR3 is TGTGCCAGCAGTTCAGGGGGAAAGGGTCCCTATGGCTACACCTTC.

The gene calls are TRBV6-6 and TRBJ2-1, with 10 bases that match TRBD2. The V and J ends lost 5 bases and 6 bases, in that order; junction bases with no gene match: 4. The CDR3 extends over 14 amino acids. Per the germline V gene, CDR1 is MNHNY and CDR2 is SVGAGI (reference sequence). CDR3 in DNA: TGTGCCAGCAGTACCACTAGCGGGATCAATGAGCAGTTCTTC. It is translated as CASSTTSGINEQFF.

This chain joins TRBV5-1 and TRBJ1-2; D is perhaps TRBD1 (5 bases). The CDR3 has 13 residues. From germline, CDR1 is SGHRS and CDR2 YFSETQ. The V end was cut by 2 bases, the J end by 4 bases, with 9 bases between. The DNA for the CDR3 is TGCGCCAGCAGCTTCGACAGCCTCTATGGCTACACCTTC. The encoded protein is CASSFDSLYGYTF.

The chain couples TRBV19 to TRBJ2-5, with 10 nucleotides matching TRBD1. Germline lookup yields CDR1 LNHDA and CDR2 SQIVND (reference sequence). The CDR3 is 15 residues long. Trimming cost V 5 bases and J 5 bases; bases outside gene matches: 8. CDR3 DNA: TGTGCCAGTAGTTCGGGACAGGGGATAATTGAGACCCAGTACTTC. Its protein product is CASSSGQGIIETQYF.

The V call is TRBV7-9, the J call TRBJ2-1; 11 nucleotides match TRBD2. After removal of 5 bases from V and 4 bases from J, the junction contained 4 bases not matched to a gene. Per the germline V gene, CDR1 is SEHNR and CDR2 is FQNEAQ (reference sequence). The CDR3 length is 15 residues. CDR3 amino acids: CASSGGTSGYNEQFF. The CDR3 region has the DNA TGTGCCAGCAGCGGTGGGACTAGCGGTTACAATGAGCAGTTCTTC.

The chain links TRBV29-1 to TRBJ2-1, with TRBD2 matching 10 bases. Germline lookup yields CDR1 SQVTM and CDR2 ANQGSEA. V lost 2 bases and J lost 7; bases outside the gene matches: 8. The CDR3 sequence is 15 residues long. CDR3 in DNA: TGCAGCGTTGAATTGGGTCTAGCGGGAGAGAATGAGCAGTTCTTC. Residues: CSVELGLAGENEQFF.

The chain employs TRBV27 and TRBJ1-5; D gene uncertain. Germline V CDR1 and CDR2: MNHEY, SMNVEV (reference sequence). This CDR3 comprises 14 residues. V gave up 5 bases and J gave up 3 bases, with 11 bases separating them. CDR3 amino acids: CASSPVRYNQPQHF. CDR3 in DNA: TGTGCCAGCAGTCCCGTGAGATACAATCAGCCCCAGCATTTT.

This clone was seen a few times. The V and J genes are TRBV7-9 and TRBJ2-1, with 9 nucleotides matching TRBD1. CDR1 SEHNR and CDR2 FQNEAQ come from the germline V gene (reference sequence). J was trimmed by 3 bases and V by 5 bases; bases with no gene match: 5. CDR3 length equals 15 residues. The CDR3 DNA sequence: TGTGCCAGCAGCCACCGGGACAGGGACTACAATGAGCAGTTCTTC. Translation: CASSHRDRDYNEQFF. Together with reference TRBV7-9 and TRBJ2-1, the CDR3 gives the full variable domain: DTGVSQNPRHKITKRGQNVTFRCDPISEHNRLYWYRQTLGQGPEFLTYFQNEAQLEKSRLLSDRFSAERPKGSFSTLEIQRTEQGDSAMYLCASSHRDRDYNEQFFGPGTRLTVL.

This chain uses TRBV7-9 with TRBJ1-2, with D uncertain. The CDR3 covers 15 residues. Trimming pared 1 base from V and 8 bases from J, leaving 17 bases between. Germline CDR1 reads SEHNR; CDR2 reads FQNEAQ (reference sequence). CDR3 sequence reads: CASSLDSWSVSGYTF. Here the CDR3 DNA reads TGTGCCAGCAGCTTAGATTCGTGGAGCGTCTCGGGCTACACCTTC.

This chain links TRBV11-2 with TRBJ2-1; TRBD2 agrees at 13 bases. This CDR3 comprises 17 residues. Germline CDR1 and CDR2: SGHAT and FQNNGV. The V segment lost 1 base and the J segment 4 bases; nucleotides outside the gene matches: 4. CDR3 sequence (DNA): TGTGCCAGCAGCTTAGGCCTGGGACTAGCGGGATACAATGAGCAGTTCTTC. Translating it yields CASSLGLGLAGYNEQFF.

Of note for this clone: The junction and the germline gene differ at one end; a read error may be behind it. CDR3 region: CSVWDFSGGAVF. CDR3 nucleotide sequence: TGCAGCGTCTGGGATTTCAGCGGGGGAGCTGTTTTT. V is TRBV29-1 and J is TRBJ2-2; 8 bases line up with TRBD2. The V gene's germline CDR1 is SQVTM and CDR2 ANQGSEA. The CDR3 sequence is 12 residues long.

This chain uses TRBV27 with TRBJ2-3; D is unresolved. This CDR3 has 12 residues. The germline V gene encodes CDR1 MNHEY and CDR2 SMNVEV (reference sequence). The V end lost 3 bases, the J end lost 7 bases, and 8 bases lay between the germline ends. The CDR3 loop is CASSLGMNTQYF. DNA of the CDR3: TGTGCCAGCAGTTTGGGCATGAATACGCAGTATTTT.

The chain carries TRBV27 and TRBJ2-3; D possibly corresponds to TRBD2 (6 bases). V lost 6 bases and J lost 2, with 21 bases in between. The CDR3 is 17 amino acids. The germline V gene encodes CDR1 MNHEY and CDR2 SMNVEV (reference sequence). The CDR3 is CASSHGTSNTHTDTQYF. As DNA, the CDR3 is TGTGCCAGCAGCCATGGGACTTCCAACACCCACACAGATACGCAGTATTTT.

In this sample, this clone turned up a few times. This sequence joins TRBV16 and TRBJ2-5; no reliable D call. Germline CDR1 is KGHSY and CDR2 is FQNENV. The CDR3 sequence is 15 residues long. Trimming shortened V by 0 bases and J by 5 bases, and 13 bases separated the two germline ends. The CDR3 spells CASSQSTPGWETQYF. The CDR3 bases are TGTGCCAGCAGCCAATCAACTCCAGGTTGGGAGACCCAGTACTTC.

The chain combines TRBV7-2 with TRBJ2-3; a possible D gene is TRBD2 (6 bases). V lost 5 bases to trimming and J lost 2 bases, with 17 bases between them. Germline V gene lookup returns CDR1 SGHTA and CDR2 FQGNSA. This CDR3 comprises 16 residues. The CDR3 DNA follows: TGTGCCAGCAGCGAAGCCCGACTAGTCCTCACAGATACGCAGTATTTT. It is translated as CASSEARLVLTDTQYF.

This chain connects TRBV30 to TRBJ1-2, with 7 bases identical to TRBD1. This CDR3 is 13 amino acids long. Germline V gene lookup returns CDR1 GTSNPN and CDR2 SVGIG (reference sequence). The V and J ends lost 1 base and 2 bases, in that order; junction bases with no gene match: 1. The CDR3 is CAWSEGANYGYTF. The CDR3 DNA reads TGTGCCTGGAGTGAGGGGGCGAACTATGGCTACACCTTC.

The CDR3 nucleotides are TGCGCCAGCCTACAGGGCCCAAACACCGGGGAGCTGTTTTTT. The encoded protein is CASLQGPNTGELFF. The chain joins TRBV5-1 to TRBJ2-2; TRBD1 is a possible D gene (6 bases). Trimming took off 7 bases at V and 2 bases at J, with 12 bases between the two ends. Germline-derived CDR1 and CDR2 are SGHRS and YFSETQ. This CDR3 has 14 residues.

The V gene is TRBV9, the J gene TRBJ2-7; 9 positions agree with TRBD1. CDR1 and CDR2 from the germline V gene are SGDLS and YYNGEE. This CDR3 is 15 amino acids long. J gave up 4 bases and V 0 bases, and 5 bases lay outside the gene matches. The CDR3 is CASSVGAGQGYEQYF. In DNA form, the CDR3 reads TGTGCCAGCAGCGTAGGGGCGGGACAGGGTTACGAGCAGTACTTC.

This clone was counted ten times or more. The chain employs TRBV6-5 and TRBJ1-2, with D unclear. The CDR3 sequence is 14 residues long. V was pared by 1 base and J by 6 bases, with 12 bases between. Germline CDR1 reads MNHEY; CDR2 reads SVGAGI. In nucleotides, the CDR3 is TGTGCCAGCAGTTACTTCGTCGACTCTCATGGCTACACCTTC. Translated, it gives CASSYFVDSHGYTF.

The V call is TRBV12-5, the J call TRBJ1-1, with TRBD1 identical over 7 bases. The CDR3 length is 15 residues. Trimming at V came to 3 bases and at J to 1 base, leaving 5 bases not matched to a gene. Per the germline V gene, CDR1 is LGHNT and CDR2 is FRNRAP. CDR3 sequence (DNA): TGTGCTAGTGGTTTAGGAGGGGGCCGGAACACTGAAGCTTTCTTT. Translated, it gives CASGLGGGRNTEAFF.

V gene TRBV4-3 combines with J gene TRBJ2-7, with TRBD2 matching 7 bases. CDR1 is LGHNA, CDR2 YSLEER, per germline. The CDR3 contains 14 residues. V was pared by 4 bases and J by 1 base, with 4 bases of the junction left unmatched. The CDR3 protein is CASSPDGGSYEQYF. For the CDR3, the DNA is TGCGCCAGCAGCCCCGACGGGGGGTCCTACGAGCAGTACTTC.